A single sample gave rise to the 11 T cell receptor beta chains below, sequenced in a study of neurological immune-mediated disorders. TCRdb ran MiXCR on the 5' RACE reads and lists one entry per CDR3 protein. The sample lists tens of thousands of distinct CDR3 sequences, 4% to 6% occurring once. Sequencing was done on a sample of PBMCs. These receptor sequences come from a woman in her twenties or thirties with multiple sclerosis.

In its sample, this clonotype was seen many times. The chain joins TRBV12-3 or TRBV12-4 to TRBJ2-7; D is undetermined. V was cut by 1 base and J by 6 bases, with 7 bases left in between. The CDR3 is 12 amino acids. The CDR3 loop is CASSLGVLEQYF. The CDR3, as DNA: TGTGCCAGCAGTTTAGGGGTTCTCGAGCAGTACTTC.

In the case of this clonotype: The junction departs from the called germline gene at one end, perhaps through a read error. This chain connects TRBV28 to TRBJ1-5, with D possibly matching TRBD1 (5 bases). Per germline, CDR1 MDHEN and CDR2 SYDVKM. CDR3 length equals 13 residues. The CDR3 protein is CASSQGGVMTQNF. The CDR3, as DNA: TGTGCCAGCAGTCAGGGCGGGGTAATGACCCAGAATTTT.

This clonotype was seen at least ten times. The chain couples TRBV20-1 to TRBJ2-1, with D maybe TRBD2 (7 bases). V lost 7 bases and J 7 bases, leaving 17 bases between the germline ends. CDR1 is DFQATT and CDR2 is SNEGSKA in the germline V gene (reference sequence). This CDR3 has 13 residues. CDR3 DNA: TGCAGTGGCCCGAGGGAGGGGGTAAATGAGCAGTTCTTC. It translates to CSGPREGVNEQFF.

This clonotype was counted many times. The chain carries TRBV6-5 and TRBJ1-5; no clear D gene. This CDR3 has 16 amino acids. Germline lookup yields CDR1 MNHEY and CDR2 SVGAGI. Trimming took 3 bases from V and 0 from J, leaving 12 bases between them. CDR3 residues: CASSYNRPHSNQPQHF. CDR3 DNA sequence: TGTGCCAGCAGTTATAATCGGCCTCATAGCAATCAGCCCCAGCATTTT.

In its sample, this clonotype was seen many times. V usage is TRBV12-3 or TRBV12-4 and J usage is TRBJ2-2; D call uncertain. The V gene lost 6 bases and the J gene lost 3 bases, with 5 bases spanning the gap. CDR3 length: 12 amino acids. Written as DNA, the CDR3 is TGTGCCAGCAGCGAATACACCGGGGAGCTGTTTTTT. This codes for CASSEYTGELFF.

V is TRBV20-1 and J is TRBJ2-5, with 7 positions matching TRBD2. The CDR3 loop spans 12 amino acids. J was trimmed by 2 bases and V by 3 bases; bases with no gene match: 0. Germline loops: CDR1 DFQATT, CDR2 SNEGSKA (reference sequence). The DNA for the CDR3 is TGCAGTGCTAGCGGGAGGCAAGAGACCCAGTACTTC. Translation gives CSASGRQETQYF.

This clonotype came up a few times. In DNA form, the CDR3 reads TGCAGTGCTAGGGTCATGGGCAAGCAGACAGATACGCAGTATTTT. It encodes CSARVMGKQTDTQYF. The genes are TRBV20-1 and TRBJ2-3; D is undetermined. V lost 3 bases to trimming and J lost 3 bases, with 16 bases between them. This CDR3 contains 15 residues. Germline CDR1 DFQATT, CDR2 SNEGSKA (reference sequence).

This clonotype has a handful of counts. This chain links TRBV12-3 or TRBV12-4 with TRBJ2-5, with 8 nucleotides matching TRBD2. This CDR3 region has 17 residues. Germline trimming cut 0 bases from V and 4 bases from J; bases unmatched to any gene: 10. The CDR3 loop reads CASSLAGLAGVGETQYF. The CDR3 DNA follows: TGTGCCAGCAGTTTAGCAGGGCTAGCGGGTGTTGGAGAGACCCAGTACTTC.

There are many counts of this clonotype. The CDR3 nucleotides read TGTGCCAGCAGCCCTAGTGCTGGAAACACCATATATTTT. Translated, it gives CASSPSAGNTIYF. The chain is built from TRBV7-2 and TRBJ1-3, with D uncertain. Trimming cost V 5 bases and J 2 bases, with 7 bases left between them. This CDR3 contains 13 residues. Germline V gene lookup returns CDR1 SGHTA and CDR2 FQGNSA.

Many counts were recorded for this clonotype. The V call is TRBV7-9, the J call TRBJ2-1, with 7 bases lining up with TRBD1. The CDR3 is made up of 14 amino acids. The junction had 4 bases not matched to a gene; V was cut back by 5 bases and J by 3 bases. Germline CDR1 SEHNR, CDR2 FQNEAQ (reference sequence). CDR3 region: CASSPGQYYNEQFF. For the CDR3, the DNA is TGTGCCAGCAGCCCGGGACAGTACTACAATGAGCAGTTCTTC.

There are many counts of this clonotype. This chain links TRBV4-1 with TRBJ1-2; D gene unclear. CDR1 MGHRA and CDR2 YSYEKL come from the germline V gene. Between the trimmed V and J ends, which lost 0 bases and 2 bases, there was a span of 13 bases. This CDR3 region has 16 residues. CDR3 bases: TGCGCCAGCAGCCAAGATCGGTTCGGGGAGAACTATGGCTACACCTTC. It is translated as CASSQDRFGENYGYTF.